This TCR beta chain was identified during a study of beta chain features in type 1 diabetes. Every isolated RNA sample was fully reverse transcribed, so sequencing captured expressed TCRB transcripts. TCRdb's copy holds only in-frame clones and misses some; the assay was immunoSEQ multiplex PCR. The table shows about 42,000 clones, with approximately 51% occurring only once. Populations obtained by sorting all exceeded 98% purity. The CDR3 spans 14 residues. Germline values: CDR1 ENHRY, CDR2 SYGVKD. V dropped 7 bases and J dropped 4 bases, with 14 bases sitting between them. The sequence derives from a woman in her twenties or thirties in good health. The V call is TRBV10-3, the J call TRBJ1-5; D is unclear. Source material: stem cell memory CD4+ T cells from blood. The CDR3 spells CAINGDTSNQPQHF. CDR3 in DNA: TGTGCCATCAACGGAGACACTAGTAATCAGCCCCAGCATTTT.